Below are 21 T cell receptor beta chains sequenced from a single sample in a study of beta chain features in type 1 diabetes. What was sequenced were expressed TCRB transcripts, since all of the isolated RNA had been reverse transcribed. Clones were read by immunoSEQ multiplex PCR, and TCRdb kept only the in-frame ones, dropping some. Here the sample spans under 400,000 clones, around 20% being singletons. Sequenced sample: naive CD4+ T cells from blood. Source of these receptors: a woman aged 18-29 years in good health.

J is TRBJ2-7 and V is TRBV5-1, with 9 bases that match TRBD2. Germline lookup yields CDR1 SGHRS and CDR2 YFSETQ. The CDR3 contains 14 residues. With V trimmed by 4 bases and J by 4 bases, 6 bases remained unmatched. The CDR3 protein is CASSTGLAQYEQYF. CDR3 nucleotides: TGCGCCAGCAGCACGGGACTAGCTCAGTACGAGCAGTACTTC.

The sample holds a few counts of this clone. The chain links TRBV18 to TRBJ1-1; D remains ambiguous. Germline values: CDR1 KGHSH, CDR2 LQKENI. The CDR3 spans 16 residues. Deletions cut 3 bases from V and 3 bases from J, with 17 bases between. As DNA, the CDR3 is TGTGCCAGCTCACCCAATCGAGCGACCCGGGACACTGAAGCTTTCTTT. Amino acids: CASSPNRATRDTEAFF.

Points on this clone: The sample holds other DNA sequences that translate to the same CDR3. This chain connects TRBV30 to TRBJ1-2, with D possibly TRBD1 on 5 matching bases. The V gene lost 2 bases and the J gene lost 4 bases, with 8 bases spanning the gap. CDR3 size: 12 residues. Germline CDR1 reads GTSNPN; CDR2 reads SVGIG (reference sequence). The chain's CDR3 is CAWSPGGYGYTF. DNA of the CDR3: TGTGCCTGGAGTCCGGGGGGCTATGGCTACACCTTC.

The chain combines TRBV18 with TRBJ2-7; 8 bases are shared with TRBD1. Germline lookup yields CDR1 KGHSH and CDR2 LQKENI. The ends lost 4 bases at V and 4 bases at J; junction bases unmatched: 9. The CDR3 has 15 amino acids. CDR3 loop: CASSLGQGNGYEQYF. The CDR3 coding sequence is TGTGCCAGCTCACTCGGACAGGGAAATGGGTACGAGCAGTACTTC.

The chain couples TRBV14 to TRBJ1-2; maybe TRBD1 (6 bases). Germline V gene sequence: CDR1 SGHDN, CDR2 FVKESK. The CDR3 has 14 residues. V lost 3 bases and J 2 bases, leaving 10 bases between the germline ends. The CDR3 loop is CASSQTRGNYGYTF. The CDR3 DNA is TGTGCCAGCAGCCAGACCAGGGGAAACTATGGCTACACCTTC. The whole variable domain, remainder taken from reference TRBV14 and TRBJ1-2, is EAGVTQFPSHSVIEKGQTVTLRCDPISGHDNLYWYRRVMGKEIKFLLHFVKESKQDESGMPNNRFLAERTGGTYSTLKVQPAELEDSGVYFCASSQTRGNYGYTFGSGTRLTVV.

There are a few counts of this clone. The chain combines TRBV4-2 with TRBJ1-2, with D unclear. From germline, CDR1 is LGHNA and CDR2 YNFKEQ. The CDR3 runs 14 residues. Trimming took off 4 bases at V and 0 bases at J, with 9 bases between the two ends. CDR3 loop: CASSPPQANYGYTF. The CDR3 nucleotides read TGTGCCAGCAGCCCGCCCCAGGCTAACTATGGCTACACCTTC.

V is TRBV7-2 and J is TRBJ1-2, with 9 bases that match TRBD1. Germline CDR1 SGHTA, CDR2 FQGNSA. Trimming at V came to 5 bases and at J to 4 bases, leaving 5 bases not matched to a gene. The CDR3 spans 14 residues. This chain's CDR3 is CASSRDREFYGYTF. CDR3 nucleotide sequence: TGTGCCAGCAGCCGGGACAGGGAATTCTATGGCTACACCTTC.

The chain is built from TRBV9 and TRBJ1-1, with D maybe TRBD1 (5 bases). This CDR3 is built from 15 residues. Germline CDR1 is SGDLS and CDR2 is YYNGEE. V was clipped by 0 bases and J by 3 bases, with 12 bases between them. The CDR3 sequence is CASSVDPGGDTEAFF. The DNA of the CDR3 is TGTGCCAGCAGCGTAGATCCAGGAGGGGACACTGAAGCTTTCTTT.

This clone was seen a handful of times. V gene TRBV7-3 combines with J gene TRBJ2-3, with 7 nucleotides matching TRBD2. Germline CDR1 SGHTA, CDR2 FQGTGA. The J segment lost 5 bases and the V segment lost 7 bases, leaving 9 bases of the junction unmatched. The CDR3 contains 14 residues. The CDR3 sequence: CASIQAGREDTQYF. The CDR3 region has the DNA TGTGCCAGCATCCAAGCGGGGCGGGAAGATACGCAGTATTTT.

The chain recombines TRBV19 with TRBJ1-2, with a possible D match to TRBD1 (6 bases). Germline V lookup: CDR1 LNHDA, CDR2 SQIVND (reference sequence). The CDR3 contains 13 residues. V shed 3 bases and J shed 7 bases, with 12 bases lying between them. CDR3 in DNA: TGTGCCAGTAGTATCGAGCCAGGGGTTGGCTACACCTTC. This encodes CASSIEPGVGYTF.

The chain employs TRBV9 and TRBJ1-2; the match to TRBD1 covers 8 bases. J was trimmed by 8 bases and V by 3 bases; bases with no gene match: 12. Per germline, CDR1 SGDLS and CDR2 YYNGEE. This CDR3 has 15 residues. The CDR3 loop is CASSGDTGGFGGYTF. The CDR3, as DNA: TGTGCCAGCAGCGGAGACACAGGGGGTTTCGGGGGCTACACCTTC.

There are a few counts of this clone. The chain joins TRBV30 to TRBJ1-2, with D unclear. Germline CDR1 GTSNPN, CDR2 SVGIG (reference sequence). V was trimmed by 5 bases and J by 11 bases, leaving 21 bases between them. The CDR3 consists of 13 residues. CDR3 sequence (DNA): TGTGCCTGGGGCTCCCGGGATCTTTCGAGGTACACCTTC. Protein product: CAWGSRDLSRYTF.

This clone was counted between two and nine times. The chain is built from TRBV28 and TRBJ2-7, with TRBD1 matching 10 bases. Germline CDR1 and CDR2: MDHEN and SYDVKM. Trimming at V came to 5 bases and at J to 2 bases, leaving 9 bases not matched to a gene. There are 16 residues in the CDR3. The DNA for the CDR3 is TGTGCCAGCAGTCTACCCGGGACAGGGGTCGCCTACGAGCAGTACTTC. Translation: CASSLPGTGVAYEQYF.

V gene TRBV30 combines with J gene TRBJ1-2; D is unclear. This CDR3 is built from 12 residues. Trimming took 1 base from V and 8 from J, leaving 11 bases between them. Germline loops: CDR1 GTSNPN, CDR2 SVGIG (reference sequence). The CDR3: CAWSASSGGYTF. In DNA, the CDR3 is TGTGCCTGGAGTGCATCTAGCGGGGGCTACACCTTC.

In this sample, this clone turned up a few times. The J gene is TRBJ2-5, the V gene TRBV7-2; 8 bases map to TRBD2. With V trimmed by 3 bases and J by 2 bases, 8 bases remained unmatched. The CDR3 is 16 residues long. Per germline, CDR1 SGHTA and CDR2 FQGNSA. The CDR3 here is CASSFFERGPQETQYF. In DNA, the CDR3 is TGTGCCAGCAGCTTCTTTGAGCGGGGGCCACAAGAGACCCAGTACTTC.

This clone came up a few times. V gene TRBV6-1 combines with J gene TRBJ1-1, with D hard to call. The V end lost 11 bases, the J end lost 0 bases, and 10 bases lay between the germline ends. The CDR3 runs 12 residues. CDR1 is MNHNS and CDR2 is SASEGT in the germline V gene. CDR3 protein: CADKIMNTEAFF. The CDR3 DNA reads TGTGCCGACAAAATAATGAACACTGAAGCTTTCTTT.

This clone was detected only a few times. The chain has TRBV7-2 and TRBJ2-7; 11 bases match TRBD2. CDR3 length: 16 residues. Per germline, CDR1 SGHTA and CDR2 FQGNSA. Trimming at V came to 0 bases and at J to 5 bases, leaving 6 bases not matched to a gene. CDR3 sequence: CASSLALLAGGDEQYF. DNA of the CDR3: TGTGCCAGCAGCTTAGCCTTGCTAGCGGGGGGAGACGAGCAGTACTTC.

The genes are TRBV30 and TRBJ1-1; D is unresolved. V was trimmed by 2 bases and J by 7 bases, leaving 14 bases between them. In germline, CDR1 is GTSNPN, CDR2 SVGIG (reference sequence). This CDR3 comprises 13 residues. The CDR3 DNA reads as TGTGCCTGGAGTCCCCCACCGGGGAATGAAGCTTTCTTT. Protein product: CAWSPPPGNEAFF.

This clone occurred a few times. This chain links TRBV11-2 with TRBJ1-6; TRBD1 is a possible D gene (6 bases). The CDR3 length is 13 residues. Deletions cut 6 bases from V and 5 bases from J, with 8 bases between. Looked up from germline, CDR1 is SGHAT and CDR2 is FQNNGV. The CDR3 nucleotides are TGTGCCAGCAGTTGGACAGATAATTCACCCCTCCACTTT. It codes for CASSWTDNSPLHF.

There are a few counts of this clone. This chain links TRBV12-5 with TRBJ2-1; TRBD1 might be the D (5 bases). There are 12 residues in the CDR3. CDR1 is LGHNT, CDR2 FRNRAP, per germline. V was pared by 5 bases and J by 8 bases, with 10 bases between. The chain's CDR3 is CASGTPRDEQFF. The CDR3 nucleotides read TGTGCTAGTGGTACGCCCAGGGATGAGCAGTTCTTC.

This chain connects TRBV19 to TRBJ1-2; D remains ambiguous. The CDR3 contains 12 residues. Germline V gives CDR1 LNHDA, CDR2 SQIVND (reference sequence). V lost 6 bases and J lost 2, with 7 bases in between. CDR3 amino acids: CASRSGNYGYTF. The CDR3 DNA reads TGTGCCAGTAGATCGGGGAACTATGGCTACACCTTC.